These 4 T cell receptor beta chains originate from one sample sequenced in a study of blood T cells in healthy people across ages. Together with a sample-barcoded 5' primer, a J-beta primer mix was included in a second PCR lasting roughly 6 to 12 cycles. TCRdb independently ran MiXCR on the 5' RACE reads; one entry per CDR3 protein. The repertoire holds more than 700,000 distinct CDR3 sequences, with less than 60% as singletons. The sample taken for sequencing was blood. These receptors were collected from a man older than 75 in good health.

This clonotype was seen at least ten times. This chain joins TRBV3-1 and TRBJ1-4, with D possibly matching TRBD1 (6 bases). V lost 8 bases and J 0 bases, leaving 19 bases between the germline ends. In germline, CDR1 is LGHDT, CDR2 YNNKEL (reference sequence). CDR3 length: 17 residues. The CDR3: CASSPPATGTTNEKLFF. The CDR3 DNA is TGTGCCAGCTCCCCGCCCGCGACAGGTACAACTAATGAAAAACTGTTTTTT.

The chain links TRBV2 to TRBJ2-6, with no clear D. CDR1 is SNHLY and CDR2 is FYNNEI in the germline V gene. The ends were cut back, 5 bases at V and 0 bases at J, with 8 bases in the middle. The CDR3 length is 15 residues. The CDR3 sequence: CASSLERSGANVLTF. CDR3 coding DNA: TGTGCCAGCAGTTTGGAACGCTCTGGGGCCAACGTCCTGACTTTC.

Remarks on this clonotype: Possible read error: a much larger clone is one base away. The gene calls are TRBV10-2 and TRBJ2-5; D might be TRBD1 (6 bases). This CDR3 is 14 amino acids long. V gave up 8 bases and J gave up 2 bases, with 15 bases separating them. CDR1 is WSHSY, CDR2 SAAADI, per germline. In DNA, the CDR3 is TGCGCCAGCGGCCGGGACACACGACAAGAGACCCAGTACTTC. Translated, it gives CASGRDTRQETQYF.

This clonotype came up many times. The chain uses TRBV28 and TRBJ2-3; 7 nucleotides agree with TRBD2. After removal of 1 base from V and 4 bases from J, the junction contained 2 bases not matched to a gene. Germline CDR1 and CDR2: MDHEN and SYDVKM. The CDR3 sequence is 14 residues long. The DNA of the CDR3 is TGTGCCAGCAGTTTATTGGCGGGAGCAGATACGCAGTATTTT. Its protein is CASSLLAGADTQYF.